This TCR beta chain was found in a study of T and B cells in COVID-19 patients. Whole-study context: Blood was sampled from COVID-19 patients who were either actively infected or recovered. Critical illness requiring mechanical ventilation or extracorporeal membrane oxygenation affected 12 of 20 active-infection patients.

TRB rearrangements were amplified by multiplex PCR with BIOMED2 TRB-A/B primers. Via MiXCR, TCRdb re-called the multiplex PCR reads, giving one row per CDR3 protein. The sample has 9,000 to 13,000 distinct CDR3 sequences, approximately 31% seen once. About this clonotype itself: Its antigen remains unidentified.

This CDR3 comprises 14 residues. Germline-derived CDR1 and CDR2 are MNHEY and SVGAGI. Findings and limits, study-wide: Patients with COVID-19 reportedly showed strongly skewed T cell receptor beta variable and joining gene usage. Early severe-case samples and blood from mildly ill patients during symptoms were in short supply.

Blood genomic DNA input for TRB amplification was roughly 220-500 ng. The chain couples TRBV6-5 to TRBJ2-1, with D possibly being TRBD1 (6 bases). The TCR sequence derives from a human donor with active COVID-19. Sequenced: blood. This CDR3 is CGTASGSSYNEQFF. The DNA of the CDR3 is TGTGGGACAGCATCAGGGTCCTCCTACAATGAGCAGTTCTTC.